A selection of T cell receptor beta chains follows, all from one sample in a study of control samples from healthy donors and cancer patients. Assay: immunoSEQ multiplex PCR; the TCRdb copy retains only in-frame clones and omits some. The sample shows about 120,000 clones, 80% to 95% of them seen only once. The sequenced sample was blood. Receptors were obtained from a woman between 18 and 29 years old in good health. Both conserved end residues are part of each CDR3. Fields, in order: V gene, D gene, CDR3 length, clone size, J gene, CDR3 DNA, CDR3 protein. The D gene is left open where the match is weak. Clone size, where shown, is once, few, many, or a class for clones that have expanded.

TRBV18	TRBD1	15	.	TRBJ2-7	TGTGCCAGCTCACCCGACAGGGCTCCCCGCTACGAGCAGTACTTC	CASSPDRAPRYEQYF
TRBV14	TRBD2	15	.	TRBJ2-5	TGTGCCAGCAGCCCCCTAGCGGGAGTGGGAGAGACCCAGTACTTC	CASSPLAGVGETQYF
TRBV28	.	12	.	TRBJ1-2	TGTGCCAGCAGTTTAAGGTCAAGAGGCTACACCTTC	CASSLRSRGYTF
TRBV4-2	.	15	few	TRBJ1-5	TGTGCCAGCAGCCAAGGGTGGAATCGTGCTCAGCCCCAGCATTTT	CASSQGWNRAQPQHF
TRBV4-1	.	21	.	TRBJ2-7	TGCGCCAGCAGCCAAGAAACCCCATCAGGGGGCTGGGGTAGCGGGAGCTACGAGCAGTACTTC	CASSQETPSGGWGSGSYEQYF
TRBV30	.	12	.	TRBJ1-3	TGTGCCTGGACGGTGGGGAGAAACACCATATATTTT	CAWTVGRNTIYF
TRBV4-1	.	14	.	TRBJ1-4	TGCGCCAGCAGCCGACTAGGGACACTTGAAAAACTGTTTTTT	CASSRLGTLEKLFF
TRBV7-9	TRBD1	15	.	TRBJ1-4	TGTGCCAGCAGCCGACAGGGGATTAATGGAGAAAAACTGTTTTTT	CASSRQGINGEKLFF
TRBV6-1	TRBD1	16	few	TRBJ2-5	TGTGCCAGCAGTGAAGAGACAGGGGTAGGCCAAGAGACCCAGTACTTC	CASSEETGVGQETQYF
TRBV21-1	.	18	.	TRBJ2-7	TGTGCCAGCAAGAACCGGGACAGGGGTCTTATAAATCTCGACGAGCAGTACTTC	CASKNRDRGLINLDEQYF
TRBV24-1	TRBD1	13	.	TRBJ1-1	TGTGCCACACGACAGGGGACTAGGACTGAAGCTTTCTTT	CATRQGTRTEAFF
TRBV7-9	.	13	once	TRBJ2-7	TGTGCCAGCAACCCCGTGTTGATCGAGGAGCAGTACTTC	CASNPVLIEEQYF
TRBV9	.	14	.	TRBJ2-7	TGTGCCAGCAGCGTAGAAGGTAGTAGCTACGAGCAGTACTTC	CASSVEGSSYEQYF
TRBV29-1	.	14	.	TRBJ2-2	TGCAGCGTTGAGCCTGGGTTTGGCACCGGGGAGCTGTTTTTT	CSVEPGFGTGELFF
TRBV6-5	TRBD1	14	.	TRBJ1-6	TGTGCCAGCAGTTACGACAGGGATAATTCACCCCTCCACTTT	CASSYDRDNSPLHF
TRBV28	.	12	.	TRBJ1-5	TGTGCCAGCAAGGAGGGGGTCCAGCCCCAGCATTTT	CASKEGVQPQHF
TRBV6-5	.	14	.	TRBJ1-1	TGTGCCAGCAGTTACGAGACGATAAACACTGAAGCTTTCTTT	CASSYETINTEAFF
TRBV28	.	15	.	TRBJ2-2	TGTGCCAGCAGTTTCATCGACAGGAACACCGGGGAGCTGTTTTTT	CASSFIDRNTGELFF
TRBV7-6	.	17	.	TRBJ1-6	TGTGCCAGCAGCTTAGCGCAAGGTGCGGGGTCAGGTTCACCCCTCCACTTT	CASSLAQGAGSGSPLHF
TRBV11-1	.	16	.	TRBJ2-6	TGTGCCAGCAGTCAAGGTACCGCATCTGGGGCCAACGTCCTGACTTTC	CASSQGTASGANVLTF
TRBV5-4	.	13	.	TRBJ2-3	TGTGCCAGCAGCTTGTCTAGGGGAGATACGCAGTATTTT	CASSLSRGDTQYF
TRBV5-6	.	14	.	TRBJ2-7	TGTGCCAGCAGCGATGCTAGGGCGTACTACGAGCAGTACTTC	CASSDARAYYEQYF
TRBV12-3/TRBV12-4	.	13	once	TRBJ2-3	TGTGCCAGCAGTTTAAGGGGTGCAGATACGCAGTATTTT	CASSLRGADTQYF
TRBV5-1	.	13	.	TRBJ2-1	TGCGCCAGCAGCTTGTTTGCCGGGAATGAGCAGTTCTTC	CASSLFAGNEQFF
TRBV19	.	14	.	TRBJ1-4	TGTGCCAGTAGGATCACCCCGCAAGGTGAAAAACTGTTTTTT	CASRITPQGEKLFF
TRBV19	TRBD1	16	once	TRBJ2-7	TGTGCCAGTAGTCCCGACCTGACAGGGGTGCCCTACGAGCAGTACTTC	CASSPDLTGVPYEQYF
TRBV28	TRBD1	15	few	TRBJ1-1	TGTGCTTCCCGGGACAGGGGAGGTGTTGGCACTGAAGCTTTCTTT	CASRDRGGVGTEAFF
TRBV4-3	.	16	.	TRBJ1-3	TGCGCCAGCAGCCAAGAATTGACAGGTGTTGGAAACACCATATATTTT	CASSQELTGVGNTIYF
TRBV6-5	TRBD1	14	.	TRBJ1-2	TGTGCCACCGCAGACAGGGAATTCCACTATGGCTACACCTTC	CATADREFHYGYTF
TRBV7-2	TRBD2	15	.	TRBJ2-4	TGTGCCAGCAGCTCATCAGGTACTAGCGGAAACATTCAGTACTTC	CASSSSGTSGNIQYF
TRBV10-2	.	11	.	TRBJ2-1	TGCGCCAGCAGTGATGGGAATGAGCAGTTCTTC	CASSDGNEQFF
TRBV6-2/TRBV6-3	.	16	.	TRBJ1-1	TGTGCCAGCAGTCCACGACAGGACTACCCTAGCACTGAAGCTTTCTTT	CASSPRQDYPSTEAFF
TRBV5-1	.	14	.	TRBJ2-7	TGCGCCAGCAGAACGGACAGCGGTTCCTACGAGCAGTACTTC	CASRTDSGSYEQYF
TRBV3-1/TRBV3-2	.	15	.	TRBJ2-3	TGTGCCAGCAGCCAAGCGCCAAGGCAGGCAGATACGCAGTATTTT	CASSQAPRQADTQYF
TRBV11-2	.	17	.	TRBJ2-1	TGTGCCAGCAGCTTCGGTCTAGCCGCACCCTACTACAATGAGCAGTTCTTC	CASSFGLAAPYYNEQFF
TRBV19	TRBD2	18	.	TRBJ2-1	TGTGCCAGTAGTATAGGGCTAGCGGGAGGCTTATCCTACAATGAGCAGTTCTTC	CASSIGLAGGLSYNEQFF
TRBV19	.	14	.	TRBJ1-5	TGTGCCAGTAGTATGCTAGGTATTGAGCAGCCCCAGCATTTT	CASSMLGIEQPQHF
TRBV6-2/TRBV6-3	.	13	.	TRBJ2-3	TGTGCCAGCAGTTACAGGTACACAGATACGCAGTATTTT	CASSYRYTDTQYF
TRBV7-2	.	15	.	TRBJ1-5	TGTGCCAGCAGCCAATCCCATCAGTGGAGTCAGCCCCAGCATTTT	CASSQSHQWSQPQHF
TRBV18	TRBD1	17	.	TRBJ2-1	TGTGCCAGCTCACCGAGAGGACCGGGACAGCCCGACAATGAGCAGTTCTTC	CASSPRGPGQPDNEQFF
TRBV3-1/TRBV3-2	TRBD2	19	.	TRBJ2-1	TGTGCCAGCAGCCAAGAAAAGATTAGCAGCGGGACCTTTTTTGATGAGCAGTTCTTC	CASSQEKISSGTFFDEQFF
TRBV2	TRBD1	16	.	TRBJ2-2	TGTGCCAGCAGTCAACACAGGGGACCAAACACCGGGGAGCTGTTTTTT	CASSQHRGPNTGELFF
TRBV29-1	TRBD1	13	once	TRBJ2-7	TGCAGCGGTGTGGGACAGGCAGACTACGAGCAGTACTTC	CSGVGQADYEQYF
TRBV24-1	TRBD1	16	.	TRBJ1-1	TGTGCCACCAGTGATTCCTCCGACAGGGGCCTCACTGAAGCTTTCTTT	CATSDSSDRGLTEAFF
TRBV28	.	15	.	TRBJ1-1	TGTGCCAGCAGTTTATGGGCGGGGGCAGATACTGAAGCTTTCTTT	CASSLWAGADTEAFF
TRBV4-2	.	13	.	TRBJ2-7	TGTGCCAGCAGCCAAGACGTAGCCTACGAGCAGTACTTC	CASSQDVAYEQYF
TRBV11-3	TRBD1	16	once	TRBJ2-5	TGTGCCAGCAGCCAACCGGGACAGGGTACCCAAGAGACCCAGTACTTC	CASSQPGQGTQETQYF
TRBV9	.	17	.	TRBJ2-1	TGTGCCAGCAGCGACCCCTTAGCACCGAGCTCCTACAATGAGCAGTTCTTC	CASSDPLAPSSYNEQFF
TRBV28	TRBD1	15	.	TRBJ1-6	TGTGCCAGCAGCCTCGGACAGGGGCTACGGTCACCCCTCCACTTT	CASSLGQGLRSPLHF
TRBV7-9	TRBD1	13	.	TRBJ1-1	TGTGCCGGGGACAGGGGTTTGGGTACTGAAGCTTTCTTT	CAGDRGLGTEAFF
TRBV4-3	.	14	.	TRBJ2-7	TGCGCCAGCAGCCTGCGGGACGGATACTACGAGCAGTACTTC	CASSLRDGYYEQYF
TRBV12-5	TRBD2	14	once	TRBJ2-1	TGTGCTAGTGGCAGCGGGGGATCCTACAATGAGCAGTTCTTC	CASGSGGSYNEQFF
TRBV7-2	TRBD2	16	.	TRBJ2-7	TGTGCCAGCAGCTTAGACGAACTAGCGGGAGGATACGAGCAGTACTTC	CASSLDELAGGYEQYF